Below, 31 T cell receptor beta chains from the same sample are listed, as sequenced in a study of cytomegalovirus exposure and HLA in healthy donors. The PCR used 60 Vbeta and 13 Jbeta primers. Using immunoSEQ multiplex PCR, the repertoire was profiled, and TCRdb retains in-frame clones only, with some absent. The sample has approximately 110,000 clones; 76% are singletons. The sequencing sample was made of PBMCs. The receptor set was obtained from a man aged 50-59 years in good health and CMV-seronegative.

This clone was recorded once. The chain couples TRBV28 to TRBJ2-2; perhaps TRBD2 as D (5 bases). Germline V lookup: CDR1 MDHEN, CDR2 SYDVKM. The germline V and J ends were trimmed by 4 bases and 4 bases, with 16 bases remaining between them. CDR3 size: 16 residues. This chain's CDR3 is CASSSPPGVLTGELFF. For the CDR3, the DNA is TGTGCCAGCAGTTCCCCCCCCGGGGTGCTCACCGGGGAGCTGTTTTTT.

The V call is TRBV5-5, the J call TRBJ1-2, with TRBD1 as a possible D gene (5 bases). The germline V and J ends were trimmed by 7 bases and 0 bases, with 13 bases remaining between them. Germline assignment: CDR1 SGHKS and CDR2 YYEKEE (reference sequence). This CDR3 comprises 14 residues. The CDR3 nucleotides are TGTGCCAGCCGGGCAGGGCAAGCTAACTATGGCTACACCTTC. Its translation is CASRAGQANYGYTF.

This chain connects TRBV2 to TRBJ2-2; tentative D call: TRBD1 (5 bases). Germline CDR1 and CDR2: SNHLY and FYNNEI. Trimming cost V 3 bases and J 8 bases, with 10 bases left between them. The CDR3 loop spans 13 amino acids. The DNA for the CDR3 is TGTGCCAGCAGTGACAAACAGGAAGGGGAGCTGTTTTTT. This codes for CASSDKQEGELFF.

CDR3 nucleotide sequence: TGTGCCAGCAGCCTCGACGGGGATAAGCCCCAGCATTTT. Its protein is CASSLDGDKPQHF. The gene calls are TRBV5-4 and TRBJ1-5, with no clear D. The V end lost 4 bases, the J end lost 8 bases, and 13 bases lay between the germline ends. Germline CDR1 SGHNT, CDR2 YYREEE (reference sequence). This CDR3 is built from 13 residues.

Written as DNA, the CDR3 is TGCGCCAGCTCCCAGGTCCGACAGGGCTCAGCCTCTGGGGCCAACGTCCTGACTTTC. This codes for CASSQVRQGSASGANVLTF. The genes are TRBV23-1 and TRBJ2-6; 7 nucleotides align to TRBD1. TRBV23-1 is reported as an ORF; its role is uncertain. CDR3 length: 19 residues. Trimming at V came to 8 bases and at J to 0 bases, leaving 16 bases not matched to a gene.

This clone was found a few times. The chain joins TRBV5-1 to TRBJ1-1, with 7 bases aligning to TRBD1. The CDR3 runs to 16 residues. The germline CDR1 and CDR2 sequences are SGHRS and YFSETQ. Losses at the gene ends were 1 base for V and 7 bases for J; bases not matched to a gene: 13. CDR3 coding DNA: TGCGCCAGCAGCTTGCCGGACAGGCCGAGGGGTAGTGAAGCTTTCTTT. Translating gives CASSLPDRPRGSEAFF. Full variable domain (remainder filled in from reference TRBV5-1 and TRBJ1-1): KAGVTQTPRYLIKTRGQQVTLSCSPISGHRSVSWYQQTPGQGLQFLFEYFSETQRNKGNFPGRFSGRQFSNSRSEMNVSTLELGDSALYLCASSLPDRPRGSEAFFGQGTRLTVV.

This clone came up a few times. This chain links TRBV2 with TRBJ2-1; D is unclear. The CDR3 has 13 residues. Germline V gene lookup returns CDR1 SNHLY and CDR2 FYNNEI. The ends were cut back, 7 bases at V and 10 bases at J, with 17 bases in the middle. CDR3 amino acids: CASNQIRIAEQFF. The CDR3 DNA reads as TGTGCCAGCAACCAGATTAGAATAGCAGAGCAGTTCTTC.

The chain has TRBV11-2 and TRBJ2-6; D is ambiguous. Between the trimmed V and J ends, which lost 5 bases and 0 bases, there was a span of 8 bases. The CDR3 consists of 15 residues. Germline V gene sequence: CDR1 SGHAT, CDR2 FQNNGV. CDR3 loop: CASSLESSGANVLTF. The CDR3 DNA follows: TGTGCCAGCAGCCTGGAGAGCTCTGGGGCCAACGTCCTGACTTTC. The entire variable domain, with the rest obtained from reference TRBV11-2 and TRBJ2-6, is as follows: EAGVAQSPRYKIIEKRQSVAFWCNPISGHATLYWYQQILGQGPKLLIQFQNNGVVDDSQLPKDRFSAERLKGVDSTLKIQPAKLEDSAVYLCASSLESSGANVLTFGAGSRLTVL.

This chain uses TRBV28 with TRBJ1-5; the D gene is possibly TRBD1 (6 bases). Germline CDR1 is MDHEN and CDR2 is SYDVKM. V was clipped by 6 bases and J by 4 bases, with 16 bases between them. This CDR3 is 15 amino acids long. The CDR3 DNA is TGTGCCAGCAGGAAAACAGGGCCGGAAAATCAGCCCCAGCATTTT. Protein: CASRKTGPENQPQHF.

The CDR3 nucleotides are TGTGCCAGCAGTTACTCGAGGGATTCCGAGCAGTACGTC. Its protein is CASSYSRDSEQYV. The chain carries TRBV6-5 and TRBJ2-7, with a possible D match to TRBD2 (5 bases). The CDR3 runs 13 residues. The V gene's germline CDR1 is MNHEY and CDR2 SVGAGI. V dropped 0 bases and J dropped 6 bases, with 9 bases sitting between them.

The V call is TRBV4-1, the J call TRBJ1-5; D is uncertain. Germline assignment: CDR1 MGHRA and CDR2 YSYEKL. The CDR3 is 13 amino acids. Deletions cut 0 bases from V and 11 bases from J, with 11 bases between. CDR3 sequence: CASSQDLRHSQHF. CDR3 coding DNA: TGCGCCAGCAGCCAAGATCTGAGACATTCCCAGCATTTT.

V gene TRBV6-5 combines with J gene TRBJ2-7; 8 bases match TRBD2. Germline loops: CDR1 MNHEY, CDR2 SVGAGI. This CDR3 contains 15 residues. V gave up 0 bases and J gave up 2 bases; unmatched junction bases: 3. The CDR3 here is CASSYSSGAPYEQYF. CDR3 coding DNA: TGTGCCAGCAGTTACTCTAGCGGGGCACCCTACGAGCAGTACTTC.

The CDR3 sequence is CATSRGAGTGNEKLFF. The CDR3 DNA reads TGTGCCACCAGCAGGGGGGCCGGGACAGGGAATGAAAAACTGTTTTTT. The chain employs TRBV15 and TRBJ1-4, with 9 bases matching TRBD1. The CDR3 runs to 16 residues. Germline V CDR1 and CDR2: LNHNV, YYDKDF (reference sequence). Trimming took 3 bases from V and 5 from J; bases not matched to a gene: 7.

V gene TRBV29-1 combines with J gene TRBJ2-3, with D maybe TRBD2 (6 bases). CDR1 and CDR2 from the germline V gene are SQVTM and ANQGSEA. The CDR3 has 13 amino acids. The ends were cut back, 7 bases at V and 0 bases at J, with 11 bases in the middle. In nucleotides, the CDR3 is TGCAGCGCAGGACTACCTAGCACAGATACGCAGTATTTT. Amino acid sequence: CSAGLPSTDTQYF.

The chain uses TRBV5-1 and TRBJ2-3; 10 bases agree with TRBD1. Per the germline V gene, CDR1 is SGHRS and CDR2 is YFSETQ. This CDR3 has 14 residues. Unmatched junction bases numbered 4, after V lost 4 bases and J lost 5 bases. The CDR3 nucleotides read TGCGCCAGCAGCCGGGACAGGGGTGGAGATACGCAGTATTTT. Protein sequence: CASSRDRGGDTQYF.

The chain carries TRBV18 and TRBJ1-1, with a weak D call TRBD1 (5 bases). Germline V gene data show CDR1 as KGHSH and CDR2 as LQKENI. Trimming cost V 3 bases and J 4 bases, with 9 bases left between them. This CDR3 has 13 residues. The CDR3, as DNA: TGTGCCAGCTCACCGACAGACTTCACTGAAGCTTTCTTT. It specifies CASSPTDFTEAFF.

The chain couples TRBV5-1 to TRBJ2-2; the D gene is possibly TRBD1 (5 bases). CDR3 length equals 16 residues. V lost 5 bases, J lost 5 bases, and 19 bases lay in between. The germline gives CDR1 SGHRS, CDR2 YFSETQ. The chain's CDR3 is CASRGALRTLTGELFF. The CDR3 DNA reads TGCGCCAGCAGAGGGGCCCTCAGGACCCTGACCGGGGAGCTGTTTTTT. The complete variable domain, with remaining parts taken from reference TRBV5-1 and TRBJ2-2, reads KAGVTQTPRYLIKTRGQQVTLSCSPISGHRSVSWYQQTPGQGLQFLFEYFSETQRNKGNFPGRFSGRQFSNSRSEMNVSTLELGDSALYLCASRGALRTLTGELFFGEGSRLTVL.

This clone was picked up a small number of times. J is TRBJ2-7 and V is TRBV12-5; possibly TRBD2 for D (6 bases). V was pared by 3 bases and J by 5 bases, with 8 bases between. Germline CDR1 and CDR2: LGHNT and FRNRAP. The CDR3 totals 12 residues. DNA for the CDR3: TGTGCTAGTGGTTTCGGGGGAGACGAGCAGTACGTC. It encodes CASGFGGDEQYV.

CDR3 residues: CSGSGGAFSYNEQFF. CDR3 DNA: TGCAGCGGAAGCGGGGGGGCCTTCTCCTACAATGAGCAGTTCTTC. The chain has TRBV29-1 and TRBJ2-1, with 10 bases matching TRBD2. Germline values: CDR1 SQVTM, CDR2 ANQGSEA. Trimming removed 7 bases from V and 0 bases from J; junction bases left unmatched: 6. The CDR3 consists of 15 residues.

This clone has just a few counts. Here the CDR3 DNA reads TGTGCCAGCACCACGGGGGGGAGAGGGCAGCCCCAGCATTTT. It translates to CASTTGGRGQPQHF. The gene calls are TRBV6-5 and TRBJ1-5; D might be TRBD1 (5 bases). CDR1 MNHEY and CDR2 SVGAGI come from the germline V gene. The V and J ends lost 7 bases and 7 bases respectively, with 17 bases between them. The CDR3 runs to 14 residues.

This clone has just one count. CDR3 residues: CASSYVPFLSNQPQHF. In nucleotides, the CDR3 is TGTGCCAGCAGTTACGTCCCATTTCTATCGAATCAGCCCCAGCATTTT. The V and J genes are TRBV6-6 and TRBJ1-5; D is undetermined. CDR3 size: 16 residues. From germline, CDR1 is MNHNY and CDR2 SVGAGI (reference sequence). V lost 2 bases and J 4 bases, leaving 15 bases between the germline ends.

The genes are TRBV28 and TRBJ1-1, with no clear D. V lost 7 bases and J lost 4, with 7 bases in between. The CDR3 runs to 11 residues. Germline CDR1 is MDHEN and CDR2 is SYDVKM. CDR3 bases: TGTGCCAGCACGCTACGCACTGAAGCTTTCTTT. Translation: CASTLRTEAFF.

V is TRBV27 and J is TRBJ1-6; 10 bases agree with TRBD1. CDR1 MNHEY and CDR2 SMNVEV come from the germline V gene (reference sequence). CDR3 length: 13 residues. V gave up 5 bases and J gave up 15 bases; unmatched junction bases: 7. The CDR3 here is CASSPTDRGLLHF. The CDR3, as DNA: TGTGCCAGCAGTCCAACTGACAGGGGGCTCCTCCACTTT.

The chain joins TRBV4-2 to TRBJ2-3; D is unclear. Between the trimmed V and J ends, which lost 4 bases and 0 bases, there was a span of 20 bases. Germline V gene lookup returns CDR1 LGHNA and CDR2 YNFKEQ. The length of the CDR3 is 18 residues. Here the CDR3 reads CASSLGTKPTYSTDTQYF. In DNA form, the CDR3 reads TGTGCCAGCAGCCTAGGAACTAAGCCTACCTATAGCACAGATACGCAGTATTTT.

CDR3 in DNA: TGTGCCAGCAGCGCTCTTGGGACAGGGAACACTGAAGCTTTCTTT. Its translation: CASSALGTGNTEAFF. V gene TRBV28 combines with J gene TRBJ1-1; 8 bases match TRBD1. J gave up 1 base and V 6 bases, and 7 bases lay outside the gene matches. CDR3 length equals 15 residues. The germline CDR1 and CDR2 sequences are MDHEN and SYDVKM.

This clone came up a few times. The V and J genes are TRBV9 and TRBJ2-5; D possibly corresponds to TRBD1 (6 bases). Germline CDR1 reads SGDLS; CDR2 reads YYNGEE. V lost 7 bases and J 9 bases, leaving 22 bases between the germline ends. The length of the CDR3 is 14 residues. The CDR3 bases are TGTGCCAGCGGTGCAGGGACACAACCTGCGGCCCAGTACTTC. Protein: CASGAGTQPAAQYF.

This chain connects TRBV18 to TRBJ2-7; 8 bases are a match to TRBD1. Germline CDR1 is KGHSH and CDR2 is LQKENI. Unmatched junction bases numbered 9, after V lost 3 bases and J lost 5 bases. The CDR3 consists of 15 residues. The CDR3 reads CASSPEAGGYHEQYF. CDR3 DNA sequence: TGTGCCAGCTCACCCGAGGCAGGGGGCTACCACGAGCAGTACTTC. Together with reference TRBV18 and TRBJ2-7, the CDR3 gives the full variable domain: NAGVMQNPRHLVRRRGQEARLRCSPMKGHSHVYWYRQLPEEGLKFMVYLQKENIIDESGMPKERFSAEFPKEGPSILRIQQVVRGDSAAYFCASSPEAGGYHEQYFGPGTRLTVT.

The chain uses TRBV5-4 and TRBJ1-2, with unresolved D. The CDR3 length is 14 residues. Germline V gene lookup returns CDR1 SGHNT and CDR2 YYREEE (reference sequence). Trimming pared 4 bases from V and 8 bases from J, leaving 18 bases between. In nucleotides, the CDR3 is TGTGCCAGCAGCGGGTCTGAGGGATCGGTCGGCTACACCTTC. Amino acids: CASSGSEGSVGYTF.

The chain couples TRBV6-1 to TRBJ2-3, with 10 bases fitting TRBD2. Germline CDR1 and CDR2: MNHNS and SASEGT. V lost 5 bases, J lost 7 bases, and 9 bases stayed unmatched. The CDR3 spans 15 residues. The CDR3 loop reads CASSTQRGGTYTQYF. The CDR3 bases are TGTGCCAGCAGTACCCAGCGGGGGGGCACTTATACGCAGTATTTT.

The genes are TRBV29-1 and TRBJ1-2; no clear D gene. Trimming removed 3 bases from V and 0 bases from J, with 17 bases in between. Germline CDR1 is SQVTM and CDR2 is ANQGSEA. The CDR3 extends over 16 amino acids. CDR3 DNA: TGCAGCGTTGATGCTTCAAAAAGAGGGTCTAACTATGGCTACACCTTC. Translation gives CSVDASKRGSNYGYTF.

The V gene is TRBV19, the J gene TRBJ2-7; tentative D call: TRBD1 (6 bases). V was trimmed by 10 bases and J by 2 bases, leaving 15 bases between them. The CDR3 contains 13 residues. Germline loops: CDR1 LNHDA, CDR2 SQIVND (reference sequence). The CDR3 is CATSQGNPYEQYF. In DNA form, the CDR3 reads TGTGCCACCTCCCAGGGGAACCCCTACGAGCAGTACTTC.